This T cell receptor beta chain stems from a study of blood T cell repertoires in COVID-19. Study details: The United States, Italy and Spain provided the acute and convalescent COVID-19 samples. The analysed material was cDNA or gDNA that came from T cells, B-cell-depleted T cells, or PBMCs.

Original data processing: Estimates of nucleated cell counts were drawn from the amplification of reference gene primers. The assay was immunoSEQ multiplex PCR, and TCRdb's table has in-frame clones only and misses some. That table gives V, J and clone size, and the DNA gave D and trimming. The data contain fewer than 500,000 clones, about 80% of them singletons. The germline gives CDR1 SGHTA, CDR2 FQGNSA. V shed 5 bases and J 2 bases; nucleotides not matched to a gene: 6. The CDR3 sequence is 15 residues long. This chain connects TRBV7-2 to TRBJ2-7; 10 bases are a match to TRBD2. The sequenced material came from peripheral blood. The receptor was derived from a human donor with acute or convalescent COVID-19. The donor label of this sample is uncertain. CDR3 residues: CASSHTAGGTYEQYF. CDR3 DNA: TGTGCCAGCAGCCACACAGCGGGGGGGACCTACGAGCAGTACTTC.